Following are 9 T cell receptor beta chains from one sample sequenced in a study of blood T cell repertoires in COVID-19. This table comes from immunoSEQ multiplex PCR, and its TCRdb copy is limited to in-frame clones, with some not included. Here the sample spans approximately 93,000 clones, approximately 79% being singletons. Material for sequencing was peripheral blood. Receptors originate from an older man with COVID-19, enrolled during active disease.

This clone has a handful of counts. This rearrangement joins TRBV7-2 to TRBJ1-3; TRBD1 matches 7 bases. CDR3 size: 15 residues. Trimming took 5 bases from V and 0 from J; bases not matched to a gene: 4. Germline lookup yields CDR1 SGHTA and CDR2 FQGNSA. The CDR3 DNA sequence: TGTGCCAGCAGCCGGGACAGCTTCTCTGGAAACACCATATATTTT. Its translation is CASSRDSFSGNTIYF. Combining the CDR3 with reference TRBV7-2 and TRBJ1-3 gives the whole variable domain GAGVSQSPSNKVTEKGKDVELRCDPISGHTALYWYRQSLGQGLEFLIYFQGNSAPDKSGLPSDRFSAERTGGSVSTLTIQRTQQEDSAVYLCASSRDSFSGNTIYFGEGSWLTVV.

This chain uses TRBV5-1 with TRBJ1-2; D is perhaps TRBD1 (5 bases). V lost 0 bases and J lost 5, with 14 bases in between. CDR1 is SGHRS and CDR2 is YFSETQ in the germline V gene. CDR3 size: 15 residues. CDR3 sequence (DNA): TGCGCCAGCAGCTTGGACTGGCCAGGGATATATGGCTACACCTTC. Amino acid sequence: CASSLDWPGIYGYTF.

The V and J genes are TRBV28 and TRBJ1-6; a possible D gene is TRBD1 (6 bases). This CDR3 spans 13 amino acids. V lost 7 bases and J 13 bases, leaving 17 bases between the germline ends. The germline gives CDR1 MDHEN, CDR2 SYDVKM. CDR3 sequence: CASTTGTPPPLHF. The CDR3 nucleotides are TGTGCCAGCACCACAGGGACGCCGCCGCCCCTCCACTTT.

This chain links TRBV7-2 with TRBJ2-3, with D tentatively TRBD2 (7 bases). V was cut by 5 bases and J by 7 bases, with 19 bases left in between. The germline V gene encodes CDR1 SGHTA and CDR2 FQGNSA. CDR3 length: 15 residues. The CDR3 sequence: CASSEGGQGVYTQYF. DNA for the CDR3: TGTGCCAGCAGCGAGGGGGGGCAGGGAGTGTATACGCAGTATTTT.

Only one count was recorded for this clone. This chain connects TRBV5-6 to TRBJ2-1; D gene ambiguous. V shed 0 bases and J shed 3 bases, with 7 bases lying between them. Germline assignment: CDR1 SGHDT and CDR2 YYEEEE. The CDR3 spans 14 residues. The CDR3 DNA is TGTGCCAGCAGCTTGGCCGGAGACTACAATGAGCAGTTCTTC. Protein product: CASSLAGDYNEQFF. Based on the CDR3 plus reference TRBV5-6 and TRBJ2-1, the full variable domain is DAGVTQSPTHLIKTRGQQVTLRCSPKSGHDTVSWYQQALGQGPQFIFQYYEEEERQRGNFPDRFSGHQFPNYSSELNVNALLLGDSALYLCASSLAGDYNEQFFGPGTRLTVL.

The rearrangement uses TRBV18 and TRBJ2-5; 8 nucleotides align to TRBD1. Germline trimming cut 2 bases from V and 4 bases from J; bases unmatched to any gene: 0. The germline CDR1 and CDR2 sequences are KGHSH and LQKENI. This CDR3 spans 13 amino acids. CDR3 amino acids: CASSPGQGETQYF. CDR3 DNA: TGTGCCAGCTCACCAGGACAGGGAGAGACCCAGTACTTC. Variable domain in full (rest from reference TRBV18 and TRBJ2-5): NAGVMQNPRHLVRRRGQEARLRCSPMKGHSHVYWYRQLPEEGLKFMVYLQKENIIDESGMPKERFSAEFPKEGPSILRIQQVVRGDSAAYFCASSPGQGETQYFGPGTRLLVL.

The V and J genes are TRBV4-2 and TRBJ2-7, with TRBD1 as a possible D gene (6 bases). The CDR3 length is 16 residues. From germline, CDR1 is LGHNA and CDR2 YNFKEQ. V was pared by 0 bases and J by 0 bases, with 12 bases between. The CDR3 DNA sequence: TGTGCCAGCAGCCAAGAGGACAGCCCAAGCTCCTACGAGCAGTACTTC. It yields the protein CASSQEDSPSSYEQYF.

The chain employs TRBV7-9 and TRBJ2-1; 9 bases fit TRBD2. J gave up 0 bases and V 1 base, and 4 bases lay outside the gene matches. This CDR3 has 17 amino acids. The germline V gene has CDR1 SEHNR and CDR2 FQNEAQ (reference sequence). CDR3 sequence: CASSLGAGGPSYNEQFF. For the CDR3, the DNA is TGTGCCAGCAGCTTAGGGGCGGGAGGGCCCTCCTACAATGAGCAGTTCTTC. Full variable domain (rest looked up from reference TRBV7-9 and TRBJ2-1): DTGVSQNPRHKITKRGQNVTFRCDPISEHNRLYWYRQTLGQGPEFLTYFQNEAQLEKSRLLSDRFSAERPKGSFSTLEIQRTEQGDSAMYLCASSLGAGGPSYNEQFFGPGTRLTVL.

The CDR3 DNA is TGCAGTGCTAGTGAACCGGGACATACCTACGAGCAGTACTTC. This encodes CSASEPGHTYEQYF. The gene calls are TRBV20-1 and TRBJ2-7; the D gene is possibly TRBD1 (6 bases). The germline CDR1 and CDR2 sequences are DFQATT and SNEGSKA (reference sequence). V lost 3 bases to trimming and J lost 2 bases, with 14 bases between them. This CDR3 comprises 14 residues.